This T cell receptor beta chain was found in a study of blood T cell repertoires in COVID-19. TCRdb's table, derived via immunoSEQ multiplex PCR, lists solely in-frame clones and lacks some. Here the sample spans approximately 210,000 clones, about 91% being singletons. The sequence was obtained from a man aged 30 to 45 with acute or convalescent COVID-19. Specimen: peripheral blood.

The CDR3: CASSPDSYSYNEQFF. In DNA, the CDR3 is TGTGCCAGCAGCCCGGACTCCTACTCCTACAATGAGCAGTTCTTC. The rearrangement links TRBV9 to TRBJ2-1; TRBD2 is a possible D gene (5 bases). The CDR3 length is 15 residues. Germline V gives CDR1 SGDLS, CDR2 YYNGEE. The germline V and J ends were trimmed by 4 bases and 0 bases, with 11 bases remaining between them. The variable domain in full, with the rest retrieved from reference TRBV9 and TRBJ2-1, is DSGVTQTPKHLITATGQRVTLRCSPRSGDLSVYWYQQSLDQGLQFLIQYYNGEERAKGNILERFSAQQFPDLHSELNLSSLELGDSALYFCASSPDSYSYNEQFFGPGTRLTVL.